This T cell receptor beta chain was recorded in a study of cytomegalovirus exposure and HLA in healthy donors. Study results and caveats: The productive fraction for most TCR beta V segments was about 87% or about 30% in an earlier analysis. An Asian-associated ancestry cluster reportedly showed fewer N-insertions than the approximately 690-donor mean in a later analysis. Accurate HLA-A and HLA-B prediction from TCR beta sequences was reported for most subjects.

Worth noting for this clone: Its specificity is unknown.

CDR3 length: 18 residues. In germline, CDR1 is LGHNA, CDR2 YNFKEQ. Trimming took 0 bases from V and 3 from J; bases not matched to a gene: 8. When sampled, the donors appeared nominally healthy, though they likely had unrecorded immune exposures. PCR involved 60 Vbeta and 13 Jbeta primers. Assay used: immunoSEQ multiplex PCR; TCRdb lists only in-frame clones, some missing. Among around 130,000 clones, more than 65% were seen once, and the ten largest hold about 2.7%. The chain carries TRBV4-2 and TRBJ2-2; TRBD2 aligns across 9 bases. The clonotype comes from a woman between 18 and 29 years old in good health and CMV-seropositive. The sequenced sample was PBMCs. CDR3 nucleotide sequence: TGTGCCAGCAGCCAAGATCAGAGATTAGCGGGGGACACCGGGGAGCTGTTTTTT. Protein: CASSQDQRLAGDTGELFF.